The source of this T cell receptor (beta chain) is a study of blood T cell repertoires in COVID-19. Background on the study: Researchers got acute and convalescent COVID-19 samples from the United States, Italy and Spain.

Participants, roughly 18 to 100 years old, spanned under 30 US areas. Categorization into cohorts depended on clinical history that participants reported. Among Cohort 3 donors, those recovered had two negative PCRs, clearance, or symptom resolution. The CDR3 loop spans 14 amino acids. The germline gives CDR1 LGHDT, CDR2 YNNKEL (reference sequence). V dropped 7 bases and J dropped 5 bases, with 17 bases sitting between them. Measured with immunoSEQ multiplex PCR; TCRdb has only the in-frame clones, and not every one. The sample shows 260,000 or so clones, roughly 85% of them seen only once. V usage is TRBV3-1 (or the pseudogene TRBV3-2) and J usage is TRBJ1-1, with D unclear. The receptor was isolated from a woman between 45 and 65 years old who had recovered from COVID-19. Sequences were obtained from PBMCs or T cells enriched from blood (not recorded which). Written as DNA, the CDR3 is TGTGCCAGCACAGACGGATCCTCGAGGACTGAAGCTTTCTTT. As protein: CASTDGSSRTEAFF.